This TCR beta chain stems from a study of T cells in localized non-small cell lung cancer. General study results and limits: Appearances in adjacent lung were noted for a median 57 of the top 100 tumor clones. Tumor showed lower T cell clonality than uninvolved adjacent lung, where it was highest. Longer overall survival was associated with a higher density of T cells in the blood. Since sequencing was restricted to only one region of the tumor, intratumor heterogeneity remains a possibility.

V dropped 0 bases and J dropped 0 bases, with 8 bases sitting between them. The V gene's germline CDR1 is SQVTM and CDR2 ANQGSEA. This CDR3 comprises 14 residues. Data came from immunoSEQ multiplex PCR; TCRdb stores just in-frame clones and leaves some out. The table records 40,000 or so clones, roughly 80% of them present only once. A word on this clone: Its target is not known.

This material consisted of PBMCs, taken before any cancer treatment. This clonotype was sampled from a woman aged 35-75 years with stage II squamous cell lung carcinoma. The chain employs TRBV29-1 and TRBJ1-1; D is uncertain. This CDR3 is CSVEDQQLNTEAFF. The CDR3 DNA follows: TGCAGCGTTGAAGATCAACAGTTGAACACTGAAGCTTTCTTT.